A single sample is the source of the 29 T cell receptor beta chains below, sequenced in a study of OX40 agonist ivuxolimab in advanced cancers. The data were produced by immunoSEQ multiplex PCR, yet TCRdb's version contains in-frame clones alone and is incomplete. Among roughly 100,000 clones, approximately 95% were seen once, and the ten largest hold just over 2%. The specimen comprised CD4+ or CD8+ T cells sorted from blood, sampled in a trial of the OX40 agonist ivuxolimab. These receptors all stem from an adult with an advanced solid tumor such as melanoma, head and neck, liver or kidney cancer.

V is TRBV7-9 and J is TRBJ2-7, with D uncertain. Germline V gene sequence: CDR1 SEHNR, CDR2 FQNEAQ (reference sequence). V gave up 5 bases and J gave up 2 bases, with 7 bases separating them. This CDR3 comprises 12 residues. The chain's CDR3 is CASSRLTYEQYF. The CDR3 DNA reads as TGTGCCAGCAGCCGCCTGACCTACGAGCAGTACTTC.

The gene calls are TRBV5-6 and TRBJ2-7; 9 bases fit TRBD1. CDR1 and CDR2 from the germline V gene are SGHDT and YYEEEE. J gave up 4 bases and V 4 bases, and 3 bases lay outside the gene matches. CDR3 length: 13 amino acids. The CDR3 sequence: CASSGQGYYEQYF. The CDR3 DNA reads TGTGCCAGCAGCGGACAGGGGTATTACGAGCAGTACTTC.

This chain uses TRBV29-1 with TRBJ2-5; 8 bases agree with TRBD2. CDR3 length: 12 residues. CDR1 and CDR2 (germline): SQVTM, ANQGSEA. V trimming: 6 bases; J trimming: 5 bases; junction bases outside the gene matches: 5. The CDR3 sequence is CSVTRTSETQYF. The DNA for the CDR3 is TGCAGCGTAACACGGACTAGCGAGACCCAGTACTTC.

The chain has TRBV4-1 and TRBJ2-7; no reliable D call. The CDR3 spans 13 residues. V was shortened by 2 bases and J by 2 bases, with 7 bases between the two germline ends. Germline assignment: CDR1 MGHRA and CDR2 YSYEKL. The CDR3 region has the DNA TGCGCCAGCAGCCAACGGGCGACCTACGAGCAGTACTTC. Translated: CASSQRATYEQYF.

This rearrangement joins TRBV19 to TRBJ1-1, with D possibly TRBD1 on 6 matching bases. This CDR3 contains 13 residues. CDR1 and CDR2 from the germline V gene are LNHDA and SQIVND (reference sequence). V lost 6 bases to trimming and J lost 5 bases, with 13 bases between them. The CDR3 protein is CASSPDRSTEAFF. CDR3 nucleotide sequence: TGTGCCAGTAGCCCAGACAGGAGTACTGAAGCTTTCTTT. Drawing the rest from reference TRBV19 and TRBJ1-1, the complete variable domain is DGGITQSPKYLFRKEGQNVTLSCEQNLNHDAMYWYRQDPGQGLRLIYYSQIVNDFQKGDIAEGYSVSREKKESFPLTVTSAQKNPTAFYLCASSPDRSTEAFFGQGTRLTVV.

V is TRBV27 and J is TRBJ2-7, with TRBD2 identical over 7 bases. The ends lost 3 bases at V and 2 bases at J; junction bases unmatched: 13. The CDR3 contains 17 residues. Per the germline V gene, CDR1 is MNHEY and CDR2 is SMNVEV (reference sequence). The CDR3 reads CASSFYRFGGRPYEQYF. The CDR3 region has the DNA TGTGCCAGCAGTTTTTATCGTTTCGGGGGGAGACCCTACGAGCAGTACTTC.

This clone was observed once. The rearrangement joins TRBV5-1 to TRBJ1-3; tentative D call: TRBD1 (5 bases). V was shortened by 5 bases and J by 0 bases, with 9 bases between the two germline ends. This CDR3 spans 14 amino acids. Per germline, CDR1 SGHRS and CDR2 YFSETQ. CDR3 coding DNA: TGCGCCAGCAGTCCAGGGATCTCTGGAAACACCATATATTTT. This translates into CASSPGISGNTIYF.

The rearrangement links TRBV19 to TRBJ1-5; D might be TRBD1 (6 bases). Trimming left V 7 bases short and J 9 bases short, with 22 bases between. Germline-derived CDR1 and CDR2 are LNHDA and SQIVND (reference sequence). This CDR3 is 15 amino acids long. CDR3 sequence reads: CASTTPGGPAGPQHF. The CDR3 DNA follows: TGTGCCAGTACCACCCCGGGGGGCCCAGCGGGGCCCCAGCATTTT.

In the case of this clone: The same CDR3 is also encoded by other DNA sequences in this sample. The V gene is TRBV14, the J gene TRBJ1-2; possibly TRBD1 for D (6 bases). Germline CDR1 reads SGHDN; CDR2 reads FVKESK. V was trimmed by 2 bases and J by 5 bases, leaving 12 bases between them. The CDR3 is made up of 14 amino acids. The CDR3 here is CASSQLGGSYGYTF. The CDR3 region has the DNA TGTGCCAGCAGCCAATTAGGGGGGAGTTATGGCTACACCTTC.

V gene TRBV9 combines with J gene TRBJ1-3, with TRBD1 identical over 7 bases. Per the germline V gene, CDR1 is SGDLS and CDR2 is YYNGEE. The trim removed 3 bases at V and 3 bases at J, leaving 3 bases unmatched. The CDR3 contains 14 residues. The CDR3 DNA sequence: TGTGCCAGCAGCGAACCAGGGGGTGGAAACACCATATATTTT. Translating it yields CASSEPGGGNTIYF.

This chain joins TRBV28 and TRBJ1-2, with D perhaps TRBD1 (5 bases). V lost 3 bases and J 7 bases, leaving 15 bases between the germline ends. CDR1 and CDR2 (germline): MDHEN, SYDVKM. This CDR3 has 14 residues. The CDR3 nucleotides are TGTGCCAGCAGTTTTAGGGGCAGTCTTGTTGGCTACACCTTC. This gives the protein CASSFRGSLVGYTF.

This chain connects TRBV6-5 to TRBJ2-3; no clear D. This CDR3 is built from 13 residues. Germline V lookup: CDR1 MNHEY, CDR2 SVGAGI. The V gene lost 5 bases and the J gene lost 4 bases, with 10 bases spanning the gap. The CDR3 protein is CASSPKAPDTQYF. The CDR3 nucleotides are TGTGCCAGCAGTCCCAAGGCTCCAGATACGCAGTATTTT.

The chain joins TRBV9 to TRBJ2-1, with TRBD2 matching 8 bases. Germline CDR1 is SGDLS and CDR2 is YYNGEE. Trimming cost V 3 bases and J 5 bases; bases outside gene matches: 13. This CDR3 comprises 17 residues. DNA for the CDR3: TGTGCCAGCAGCGGGGGACTAGTGCCTGGGTTGGACAATGAGCAGTTCTTC. Protein product: CASSGGLVPGLDNEQFF. Complete variable domain (other parts from reference TRBV9 and TRBJ2-1): DSGVTQTPKHLITATGQRVTLRCSPRSGDLSVYWYQQSLDQGLQFLIQYYNGEERAKGNILERFSAQQFPDLHSELNLSSLELGDSALYFCASSGGLVPGLDNEQFFGPGTRLTVL.

This rearrangement joins TRBV5-8 to TRBJ1-5; D gene uncertain. The CDR3 length is 14 residues. The germline CDR1 and CDR2 sequences are SGHTS and YDEGEE. Trimming cost V 4 bases and J 7 bases, with 15 bases left between them. The CDR3 reads CASSPPVLGQPQHF. CDR3 bases: TGTGCCAGCAGCCCCCCAGTTCTTGGGCAGCCCCAGCATTTT.

The CDR3: CASSFASGGPYEQYF. The CDR3 DNA is TGTGCCAGCAGCTTTGCTAGCGGGGGGCCCTACGAGCAGTACTTC. The chain joins TRBV5-6 to TRBJ2-7, with 11 bases matching TRBD2. The length of the CDR3 is 15 residues. V was pared by 2 bases and J by 2 bases, with 3 bases of the junction left unmatched. CDR1 is SGHDT, CDR2 YYEEEE, per germline.

Concerning this clone itself: The same CDR3 can be traced to other DNA sequences in this sample. V and J are TRBV5-1 and TRBJ2-5; possible D gene TRBD2, 5 bases. Germline V CDR1 and CDR2: SGHRS, YFSETQ. The CDR3 sequence is 15 residues long. V was pared by 0 bases and J by 5 bases, with 14 bases between. CDR3 protein: CASSLETGMGETQYF. CDR3 nucleotides: TGCGCCAGCAGCTTGGAGACGGGAATGGGGGAGACCCAGTACTTC.

The J gene is TRBJ2-1, the V gene TRBV27; no firm D call. The germline CDR1 and CDR2 sequences are MNHEY and SMNVEV (reference sequence). Trimming cost V 7 bases and J 4 bases, with 23 bases left between them. The CDR3 totals 17 residues. The CDR3 region has the DNA TGTGCCAGCATTCCTCGTTTGAGAGAGCGCACATACAATGAGCAGTTCTTC. Amino acids: CASIPRLRERTYNEQFF.

The chain recombines TRBV28 with TRBJ2-7, with D tentatively TRBD1 or TRBD2 (6 bases each). Trimming shortened V by 3 bases and J by 5 bases, and 14 bases separated the two germline ends. CDR3 length: 14 residues. CDR1 and CDR2 from the germline V gene are MDHEN and SYDVKM. CDR3 region: CASSLGGTGNEQYF. CDR3 nucleotides: TGTGCCAGCAGTTTGGGGGGTACAGGGAACGAGCAGTACTTC.

The V gene is TRBV4-1, the J gene TRBJ2-3; the D gene is possibly TRBD2 (6 bases). This CDR3 spans 15 amino acids. CDR1 and CDR2 from the germline V gene are MGHRA and YSYEKL. V was cut by 5 bases and J by 0 bases, with 12 bases left in between. This CDR3 is CASSRVAESTDTQYF. DNA for the CDR3: TGCGCCAGCAGCAGAGTAGCGGAGAGCACAGATACGCAGTATTTT.

CDR3 coding DNA: TGCGCCAGCAGCCAAGATACTGGGGGGCAAGATACGCAGTATTTT. Encoded protein: CASSQDTGGQDTQYF. The chain recombines TRBV4-1 with TRBJ2-3; TRBD1 or TRBD2 may be the D gene (6 bases each). Germline V gene lookup returns CDR1 MGHRA and CDR2 YSYEKL. CDR3 length equals 15 residues. Trimming left V 0 bases short and J 5 bases short, with 12 bases between.

This chain links TRBV13 with TRBJ2-3, with D possibly TRBD2 on 5 matching bases. The CDR3 is made up of 15 amino acids. The V end lost 3 bases, the J end lost 6 bases, and 16 bases lay between the germline ends. Per germline, CDR1 PRHDT and CDR2 FYEKMQ (reference sequence). This CDR3 reads CASSFYGPPGDTQYF. CDR3 bases: TGTGCCAGCAGCTTTTACGGGCCCCCGGGGGATACGCAGTATTTT.

This sequence joins TRBV7-2 and TRBJ1-1; D is undetermined. CDR1 is SGHTA, CDR2 FQGNSA, per germline. Trimming stripped 5 bases from V and 4 bases from J, with 8 bases between. This CDR3 comprises 12 residues. The DNA for the CDR3 is TGTGCCAGCAGCCCGACGGCCACTGAAGCTTTCTTT. Translating gives CASSPTATEAFF.

The J gene is TRBJ1-4, the V gene TRBV6-5; 7 bases map to TRBD1. Trimming at V came to 2 bases and at J to 1 base, leaving 4 bases not matched to a gene. The CDR3 is 16 amino acids. The germline V gene has CDR1 MNHEY and CDR2 SVGAGI. The CDR3 DNA follows: TGTGCCAGCAGTTACGTCCAGGGGGGAACTAATGAAAAACTGTTTTTT. It is translated as CASSYVQGGTNEKLFF.

V gene TRBV2 combines with J gene TRBJ2-1; possibly TRBD1 or TRBD2 for D (5 bases each). The V gene lost 5 bases and the J gene lost 7 bases, with 12 bases spanning the gap. The germline gives CDR1 SNHLY, CDR2 FYNNEI. There are 13 residues in the CDR3. The CDR3 bases are TGTGCCAGCAGTTGGGGACCAGAGAATGAGCAGTTCTTC. Amino acid sequence: CASSWGPENEQFF.

This chain's CDR3 is CASSAGPELAKNIQYF. The CDR3 DNA sequence: TGTGCCAGCAGCGCGGGACCTGAACTAGCCAAAAACATTCAGTACTTC. This chain connects TRBV21-1 to TRBJ2-4; TRBD2 reflects the table's D call only, with no check against the DNA. TRBV21-1 is a documented pseudogene. The CDR3 has 16 residues.

The V call is TRBV13, the J call TRBJ1-4; 7 bases align to TRBD1. Germline V gene sequence: CDR1 PRHDT, CDR2 FYEKMQ (reference sequence). The CDR3 consists of 15 residues. After removal of 3 bases from V and 1 base from J, the junction contained 2 bases not matched to a gene. This chain's CDR3 is CASSFSGGTNEKLFF. The CDR3 bases are TGTGCCAGCAGCTTCTCAGGGGGAACTAATGAAAAACTGTTTTTT.

The chain combines TRBV27 with TRBJ2-5; D is perhaps TRBD1 or TRBD2 (6 bases each). V lost 3 bases and J lost 5, with 13 bases in between. CDR3 length: 14 residues. The V gene's germline CDR1 is MNHEY and CDR2 SMNVEV (reference sequence). CDR3: CASSLRGAVETQYF. The CDR3 region has the DNA TGTGCCAGCAGTTTGAGGGGGGCGGTCGAGACCCAGTACTTC.

This clone was observed a single time. The V gene is TRBV6-5, the J gene TRBJ2-7, with TRBD2 matching over 7 bases. Germline trimming cut 0 bases from V and 0 bases from J; bases unmatched to any gene: 5. CDR3 length equals 16 residues. Germline-derived CDR1 and CDR2 are MNHEY and SVGAGI. Here the CDR3 DNA reads TGTGCCAGCAGTTACTCGGCGGGGGACGTCTCCTACGAGCAGTACTTC. This translates into CASSYSAGDVSYEQYF.

J is TRBJ2-1 and V is TRBV4-1; 12 positions match TRBD1. V shed 0 bases, J shed 3 bases, and the junction held 3 bases outside the gene matches. CDR1 and CDR2 (germline): MGHRA, YSYEKL. The CDR3 sequence is 17 residues long. CDR3 residues: CASSQEWDRGLYNEQFF. The DNA of the CDR3 is TGCGCCAGCAGCCAAGAATGGGACAGGGGGCTCTACAATGAGCAGTTCTTC.